The 19 T cell receptor beta chains listed next were all sequenced from one sample in a study of Graves' ophthalmopathy and Graves' hyperthyroidism. The authors amplified TCR beta CDR3 regions, and they did so from RNA transcripts for repertoire sequencing. After a first-round RT-PCR with HTBI primers, a second-round multiplex PCR was run. TCRdb reprocessed the multiplex PCR reads with MiXCR, giving one entry per CDR3 protein. Counted here are about 400,000 distinct CDR3 sequences, around 18% occurring once; the ten biggest clones make up roughly 1.6%. Sequencing was carried out using peripheral blood. These receptors were obtained from a woman younger than 30 with Graves' ophthalmopathy.

The chain employs TRBV6-1 and TRBJ1-5, with a weak D call TRBD1 (5 bases). Looked up from germline, CDR1 is MNHNS and CDR2 is SASEGT. V was trimmed by 7 bases and J by 2 bases, leaving 12 bases between them. There are 14 residues in the CDR3. Written as DNA, the CDR3 is TGTGCCAGCACCCCCCCGGGGGGCAATCAGCCCCAGCATTTT. This encodes CASTPPGGNQPQHF.

This clonotype was recorded many times. This chain joins TRBV12-3 or TRBV12-4 and TRBJ1-5; 7 nucleotides line up with TRBD1. This CDR3 is built from 15 residues. Trimming removed 6 bases from V and 6 bases from J; junction bases left unmatched: 11. CDR3 DNA: TGTGCCAGCAGATCGGAAGGGGGCATGGCTCAGCCCCAGCATTTT. Translating gives CASRSEGGMAQPQHF.

This clonotype was seen many times. The chain has TRBV6-5 and TRBJ2-3; 12 positions agree with TRBD2. CDR3 length: 16 residues. Per the germline V gene, CDR1 is MNHEY and CDR2 is SVGAGI. J gave up 5 bases and V 2 bases, and 5 bases lay outside the gene matches. The CDR3 loop reads CASSYRTSGERDTQYF. The CDR3 DNA is TGTGCCAGCAGTTACCGGACTAGCGGGGAACGAGATACGCAGTATTTT.

This clonotype was seen many times. The rearrangement uses TRBV6-2 or TRBV6-3 and TRBJ2-2; 10 bases are a match to TRBD2. With 5 bases clipped from V and 7 bases from J, the junction kept 13 bases outside the gene matches. Germline CDR1 reads MNHEY; CDR2 reads SVGEGT. There are 17 residues in the CDR3. The DNA of the CDR3 is TGTGCCAGCAGTCCGATTGCTCCGGGACTAGCGAACGGGGAGCTGTTTTTT. Translated, it gives CASSPIAPGLANGELFF.

In this sample, this clonotype turned up a few times. The chain is built from TRBV19 and TRBJ1-1, with D maybe TRBD1 (6 bases). Per germline, CDR1 LNHDA and CDR2 SQIVND (reference sequence). V was shortened by 7 bases and J by 11 bases, with 20 bases between the two germline ends. The CDR3 spans 13 residues. CDR3 DNA: TGTGCCAGTACCGACGGGGGGGCGAGGAATGCTTTCTTT. This encodes CASTDGGARNAFF.

This clonotype was observed at least ten times. The gene calls are TRBV11-2 and TRBJ1-2; D not certain. With 4 bases removed from V and 2 bases from J, the gap between germline ends came to 8 bases. The CDR3 has 13 amino acids. Per the germline V gene, CDR1 is SGHAT and CDR2 is FQNNGV. The CDR3 sequence is CASSSTNNYGYTF. For the CDR3, the DNA is TGTGCCAGCAGCTCTACCAACAACTATGGCTACACCTTC.

V and J are TRBV20-1 and TRBJ2-7; D is uncertain. Germline CDR1 reads DFQATT; CDR2 reads SNEGSKA (reference sequence). The CDR3 contains 12 residues. The V end lost 2 bases, the J end lost 3 bases, and 8 bases lay between the germline ends. The CDR3 nucleotides read TGCAGTGCTAGATCGCTGGTCTACGAGCAGTACTTC. This sequence encodes CSARSLVYEQYF.

This chain uses TRBV20-1 with TRBJ1-1; maybe TRBD1 (6 bases). Germline assignment: CDR1 DFQATT and CDR2 SNEGSKA (reference sequence). The CDR3 extends over 12 amino acids. Trimming stripped 4 bases from V and 5 bases from J, with 11 bases between. The CDR3 DNA reads TGCAGTGCTACAGGGGTTGGAACTGAAGCTTTCTTT. Translating it yields CSATGVGTEAFF.

The rearrangement joins TRBV12-3 or TRBV12-4 to TRBJ2-7; 9 bases map to TRBD1. V lost 6 bases and J lost 2; bases outside the gene matches: 8. The CDR3 is 15 amino acids. CDR3 nucleotide sequence: TGTGCCAGCAGCCAAAGCGGGACAGGGCCCTACGAGCAGTACTTC. Encoded protein: CASSQSGTGPYEQYF.

This clonotype was counted ten times or more. The chain is built from TRBV20-1 and TRBJ2-5, with D perhaps matching TRBD1 (5 bases). The CDR3 length is 11 residues. Germline loops: CDR1 DFQATT, CDR2 SNEGSKA (reference sequence). V lost 2 bases to trimming and J lost 4 bases, with 5 bases between them. CDR3 in amino acids: CSARQGETQYF. The CDR3 DNA reads TGCAGTGCTAGACAGGGAGAGACCCAGTACTTC.

The sample holds many counts of this clonotype. This chain uses TRBV19 with TRBJ2-2; D uncertain. The CDR3 contains 13 residues. The V end lost 1 base, the J end lost 6 bases, and 6 bases lay between the germline ends. CDR1 is LNHDA and CDR2 is SQIVND in the germline V gene (reference sequence). Here the CDR3 DNA reads TGTGCCAGTAGTATAGGGGCGGCCGGGGAGCTGTTTTTT. Protein sequence: CASSIGAAGELFF.

This clonotype was recorded at least ten times. The chain is built from TRBV9 and TRBJ1-6, with D unresolved. V lost 4 bases and J lost 4, with 9 bases in between. CDR1 and CDR2 from the germline V gene are SGDLS and YYNGEE. CDR3 length equals 14 residues. In nucleotides, the CDR3 is TGTGCCAGCAGCCCCGGTGGGTATAATTCACCCCTCCACTTT. As protein: CASSPGGYNSPLHF.

This clonotype occurred many times. This chain connects TRBV4-3 to TRBJ1-2; D not certain. Germline loops: CDR1 LGHNA, CDR2 YSLEER. This CDR3 has 14 amino acids. V lost 1 base to trimming and J lost 7 bases, with 13 bases between them. This chain's CDR3 is CASSQGRPVTGYTF. CDR3 coding DNA: TGCGCCAGCAGCCAAGGCCGGCCAGTTACTGGCTACACCTTC.

This clonotype was recorded at least ten times. The rearrangement uses TRBV7-8 and TRBJ1-2; D is undetermined. This CDR3 has 16 residues. Germline V gene data show CDR1 as SGHVS and CDR2 as FQNEAQ. V dropped 5 bases and J dropped 2 bases, with 18 bases sitting between them. DNA of the CDR3: TGTGCCAGCAGCCCCCCTACCACTGACGGGAACTATGGCTACACCTTC. This encodes CASSPPTTDGNYGYTF.

This clonotype occurred many times. J is TRBJ1-2 and V is TRBV6-2 or TRBV6-3, with D perhaps TRBD1 (6 bases). Germline CDR1 reads MNHEY; CDR2 reads SVGEGT. V dropped 0 bases and J dropped 4 bases, with 12 bases sitting between them. The CDR3 sequence is 15 residues long. CDR3 coding DNA: TGTGCCAGCAGTTACTCGACAGGATTGAGCTATGGCTACACCTTC. This encodes CASSYSTGLSYGYTF.

This clonotype has ten or more counts. The V and J genes are TRBV29-1 and TRBJ2-5; D unclear. V lost 3 bases and J 2 bases, leaving 7 bases between the germline ends. Germline loops: CDR1 SQVTM, CDR2 ANQGSEA. The CDR3 has 12 residues. For the CDR3, the DNA is TGCAGCGTTGATGGGCAGCAAGAGACCCAGTACTTC. Translated, it gives CSVDGQQETQYF. The complete variable domain, with remaining parts taken from reference TRBV29-1 and TRBJ2-5, reads SAVISQKPSRDICQRGTSLTIQCQVDSQVTMMFWYRQQPGQSLTLIATANQGSEATYESGFVIDKFPISRPNLTFSTLTVSNMSPEDSSIYLCSVDGQQETQYFGPGTRLLVL.

This clonotype came up many times. J is TRBJ2-2 and V is TRBV29-1, with a tentative D call TRBD1 (5 bases). The CDR3 loop spans 13 amino acids. CDR1 and CDR2 from the germline V gene are SQVTM and ANQGSEA. V shed 6 bases and J shed 7 bases, with 15 bases lying between them. The CDR3 protein is CSVHRGYDGELFF. As DNA, the CDR3 is TGCAGCGTCCATAGGGGTTATGACGGGGAGCTGTTTTTT.

This clonotype was detected ten times or more. The chain is built from TRBV6-5 and TRBJ2-5; the D gene could be TRBD1 or TRBD2 (5 bases each). Deletions cut 2 bases from V and 5 bases from J, with 15 bases between. Germline V lookup: CDR1 MNHEY, CDR2 SVGAGI. The CDR3 is made up of 15 amino acids. The CDR3 loop reads CASSYLSRDAETQYF. As DNA, the CDR3 is TGTGCCAGCAGTTACCTTTCCCGGGACGCGGAGACCCAGTACTTC.

In this sample, this clonotype turned up many times. The chain links TRBV7-8 to TRBJ1-5; 8 positions match TRBD1. The CDR3 consists of 15 residues. Germline values: CDR1 SGHVS, CDR2 FQNEAQ. J was trimmed by 3 bases and V by 5 bases; bases with no gene match: 6. This CDR3 reads CASSVGQGTNQPQHF. In nucleotides, the CDR3 is TGTGCCAGCAGCGTTGGACAGGGTACCAATCAGCCCCAGCATTTT.